The 32 T cell receptor beta chains presented below share a single source sample, sequenced in a study of blood T cell repertoires in COVID-19. TCRdb's copy holds only in-frame clones and misses some; the assay was immunoSEQ multiplex PCR. The profile shows over 350,000 clones, approximately 90% of them singletons. Input material: PBMCs or T cells enriched from blood (not recorded which). The receptors here all came from a woman younger than 45 with acute COVID-19.

The chain has TRBV6-5 and TRBJ2-3; 12 positions agree with TRBD1. Germline trimming cut 6 bases from V and 14 bases from J; bases unmatched to any gene: 12. Per germline, CDR1 MNHEY and CDR2 SVGAGI. The CDR3 consists of 14 residues. CDR3 nucleotides: TGTGCCAGCAGACCCGGGACAGGGGGCTATAGAGGGTATTTT. Translation: CASRPGTGGYRGYF.

The rearrangement uses TRBV7-8 and TRBJ1-2; possible D gene TRBD1, 5 bases. The germline V and J ends were trimmed by 0 bases and 7 bases, with 18 bases remaining between them. This CDR3 is built from 16 residues. From germline, CDR1 is SGHVS and CDR2 FQNEAQ. The CDR3 protein is CASSLATGTSGVGYTF. CDR3 DNA sequence: TGTGCCAGCAGCTTAGCAACGGGGACCTCGGGGGTTGGCTACACCTTC.

The V and J genes are TRBV6-1 and TRBJ1-2, with TRBD1 matching 10 bases. Germline CDR1 and CDR2: MNHNS and SASEGT. The CDR3 consists of 14 residues. V lost 2 bases to trimming and J lost 5 bases; unmatched junction nucleotides: 2. For the CDR3, the DNA is TGTGCCAGCAGTGAAAGGGACAGGGGATATGGCTACACCTTC. Encoded protein: CASSERDRGYGYTF.

The rearrangement joins TRBV4-1 to TRBJ2-5, with TRBD2 matching 10 bases. There are 15 residues in the CDR3. CDR1 and CDR2 from the germline V gene are MGHRA and YSYEKL. The trim removed 3 bases at V and 5 bases at J, leaving 6 bases unmatched. CDR3 in DNA: TGCGCCAGCAGCCATGAGCGGGGGGGCAGGGAGACCCAGTACTTC. Translated: CASSHERGGRETQYF.

The chain links TRBV6-1 to TRBJ2-3; TRBD1 might be the D (6 bases). The V gene lost 4 bases and the J gene lost 0 bases, with 17 bases spanning the gap. CDR1 is MNHNS, CDR2 SASEGT, per germline. The CDR3 loop spans 17 amino acids. DNA for the CDR3: TGTGCCAGCAGTGCATACCCCGGGACAACTAGCACAGATACGCAGTATTTT. Protein sequence: CASSAYPGTTSTDTQYF.

This clone was observed once. This chain connects TRBV19 to TRBJ1-5, with D uncertain. The CDR3 spans 13 residues. Trimming pared 5 bases from V and 11 bases from J, leaving 16 bases between. Germline V gives CDR1 LNHDA, CDR2 SQIVND (reference sequence). The CDR3 DNA follows: TGTGCCAGTAGTCCCTTGGCTTCCCCAGCCCAGCATTTT. It codes for CASSPLASPAQHF.

The rearrangement joins TRBV5-1 to TRBJ1-2, with a tentative D call TRBD1 (6 bases). V gave up 0 bases and J gave up 1 base, with 10 bases separating them. CDR3 length: 15 residues. Germline CDR1 reads SGHRS; CDR2 reads YFSETQ. The CDR3 bases are TGCGCCAGCAGCTTGGACCCCAGGGGTAACTATGGCTACACCTTC. Its protein product is CASSLDPRGNYGYTF.

The chain links TRBV7-9 to TRBJ1-1, with no clear D. Germline lookup yields CDR1 SEHNR and CDR2 FQNEAQ (reference sequence). The V gene lost 4 bases and the J gene lost 10 bases, with 16 bases spanning the gap. This CDR3 has 13 residues. CDR3 DNA sequence: TGTGCCAGCAGCTCTAGCGGGGTGGTGGGAGCTTTCTTT. Encoded protein: CASSSSGVVGAFF.

The chain is built from TRBV10-3 and TRBJ1-2, with D unresolved. The V gene's germline CDR1 is ENHRY and CDR2 SYGVKD. Trimming shortened V by 10 bases and J by 2 bases, and 14 bases separated the two germline ends. This CDR3 region has 13 residues. In DNA form, the CDR3 reads TGTGCCACCGCCAAGGAGCCCAACTATGGCTACACCTTC. Translated: CATAKEPNYGYTF.

The chain joins TRBV19 to TRBJ1-3; D possibly corresponds to TRBD1 (6 bases). Germline values: CDR1 LNHDA, CDR2 SQIVND (reference sequence). The CDR3 runs 13 residues. V lost 10 bases and J lost 3, with 13 bases in between. DNA for the CDR3: TGTGCCACTTCCTGGGACATTGGAAACACCATATATTTT. Translated, it gives CATSWDIGNTIYF.

This clone was seen just once. This chain joins TRBV6-5 and TRBJ1-5; D is uncertain. From germline, CDR1 is MNHEY and CDR2 SVGAGI. The CDR3 is 15 residues long. V was pared by 7 bases and J by 5 bases, with 18 bases between. The CDR3 here is CASNLQNYGDQPQHF. Here the CDR3 DNA reads TGTGCCAGCAACCTCCAAAACTACGGGGATCAGCCCCAGCATTTT.

The rearrangement joins TRBV5-1 to TRBJ1-2; D perhaps matches TRBD1 (6 bases). Germline CDR1 and CDR2: SGHRS and YFSETQ. The CDR3 loop spans 14 amino acids. Trimming cost V 4 bases and J 2 bases, with 12 bases left between them. Written as DNA, the CDR3 is TGCGCCAGCAGCCCTCCAGGGGAGAACTATGGCTACACCTTC. Protein sequence: CASSPPGENYGYTF.

This chain joins TRBV5-1 and TRBJ2-1, with TRBD2 identical over 7 bases. The CDR3 covers 16 residues. V shed 0 bases, J shed 2 bases, and the junction held 5 bases outside the gene matches. The germline gives CDR1 SGHRS, CDR2 YFSETQ. Here the CDR3 reads CASSLAGRGAYNEQFF. Written as DNA, the CDR3 is TGCGCCAGCAGCTTGGCCGGTCGGGGGGCCTACAATGAGCAGTTCTTC.

The J gene is TRBJ1-6, the V gene TRBV10-1; no clear D. Germline V lookup: CDR1 WNHNN, CDR2 SYGVQD (reference sequence). Trimming took 9 bases from V and 0 from J, leaving 12 bases between them. The CDR3 is 15 residues long. Here the CDR3 reads CARTDKSSYNSPLHF. DNA of the CDR3: TGCGCCAGGACTGATAAGAGCTCCTATAATTCACCCCTCCACTTT.

The chain has TRBV25-1 and TRBJ1-6; TRBD1 is a possible D gene (5 bases). Trimming removed 5 bases at V and 9 bases at J, with 11 bases between. CDR1 is MGHDK and CDR2 is SYGVNS in the germline V gene. This CDR3 is 13 amino acids long. The CDR3 DNA sequence: TGTGCCAGCAGTTTGGGGGGGGGTTCACCCCTCCACTTT. Translation gives CASSLGGGSPLHF.

This rearrangement joins TRBV7-9 to TRBJ1-2; D is unclear. Germline-derived CDR1 and CDR2 are SEHNR and FQNEAQ (reference sequence). This CDR3 spans 13 amino acids. V lost 5 bases and J lost 7, with 14 bases in between. The CDR3 protein is CASSRGQYSGYTF. The CDR3 region has the DNA TGTGCCAGCAGCCGAGGCCAGTATTCTGGCTACACCTTC.

The chain links TRBV19 to TRBJ1-2; tentatively, D is TRBD1 (5 bases). Trimming shortened V by 3 bases and J by 0 bases, and 17 bases separated the two germline ends. There are 17 residues in the CDR3. Germline CDR1 is LNHDA and CDR2 is SQIVND (reference sequence). The CDR3: CASSIGVGATTNYGYTF. The CDR3 DNA reads TGTGCCAGTAGTATCGGAGTAGGGGCCACCACTAACTATGGCTACACCTTC.

The chain recombines TRBV5-6 with TRBJ2-1; possible D gene TRBD2, 5 bases. In germline, CDR1 is SGHDT, CDR2 YYEEEE. The CDR3 has 14 amino acids. V lost 2 bases to trimming and J lost 4 bases, with 10 bases between them. The CDR3 is CASSFQDWYNEQFF. In DNA form, the CDR3 reads TGTGCCAGCAGCTTCCAGGACTGGTACAATGAGCAGTTCTTC. The full variable domain, its missing parts supplied by reference TRBV5-6 and TRBJ2-1, is DAGVTQSPTHLIKTRGQQVTLRCSPKSGHDTVSWYQQALGQGPQFIFQYYEEEERQRGNFPDRFSGHQFPNYSSELNVNALLLGDSALYLCASSFQDWYNEQFFGPGTRLTVL.

The J gene is TRBJ1-1, the V gene TRBV10-3; 9 bases line up with TRBD1. The CDR3 extends over 13 amino acids. Losses at the gene ends were 6 bases for V and 5 bases for J; bases not matched to a gene: 4. Germline V lookup: CDR1 ENHRY, CDR2 SYGVKD. CDR3 sequence reads: CAIRIDRGTEAFF. The CDR3 DNA reads as TGTGCCATCAGAATCGACAGGGGGACTGAAGCTTTCTTT.

The chain joins TRBV4-1 to TRBJ2-2, with a weak D call TRBD1 (5 bases). The CDR3 is 15 amino acids. CDR1 is MGHRA and CDR2 is YSYEKL in the germline V gene. Trimming pared 0 bases from V and 4 bases from J, leaving 9 bases between. Here the CDR3 reads CASSQENRFTGELFF. In nucleotides, the CDR3 is TGCGCCAGCAGCCAAGAGAACAGGTTCACCGGGGAGCTGTTTTTT.

The CDR3 DNA sequence: TGTGCCAGCAGTCCTGTTCGGGGCGGGGAGCTGTTTTTT. The encoded protein is CASSPVRGGELFF. The V and J genes are TRBV12-3 or TRBV12-4 and TRBJ2-2, with D maybe TRBD2 (5 bases). The V end lost 5 bases, the J end lost 7 bases, and 11 bases lay between the germline ends. This CDR3 has 13 residues.

The chain joins TRBV28 to TRBJ1-2; the D is unclear. Trimming removed 10 bases from V and 4 bases from J, with 16 bases in between. The CDR3 contains 13 residues. From germline, CDR1 is MDHEN and CDR2 SYDVKM. CDR3 coding DNA: TGTGCCACCGTCAGGTCCCCGACCTATGGCTACACCTTC. Its protein is CATVRSPTYGYTF.

The chain combines TRBV7-2 with TRBJ1-6; possible D gene TRBD1, 5 bases. There are 15 residues in the CDR3. Germline V lookup: CDR1 SGHTA, CDR2 FQGNSA. Trimming shortened V by 2 bases and J by 6 bases, and 11 bases separated the two germline ends. The DNA of the CDR3 is TGTGCCAGCAGCTTACTGACAGTATCTAATTCACCCCTCCACTTT. Its protein is CASSLLTVSNSPLHF.

This clone was counted between two and nine times. The V and J genes are TRBV6-4 and TRBJ2-3; weak D call: TRBD2 (6 bases). Germline V gene sequence: CDR1 MRHNA, CDR2 SNTAGT. Trimming pared 3 bases from V and 2 bases from J, leaving 15 bases between. CDR3 length: 16 amino acids. The CDR3 DNA reads as TGTGCCAGCAGTGAATCGGGGGTCACTGCCACAGATACGCAGTATTTT. Translation: CASSESGVTATDTQYF.

The rearrangement uses TRBV24-1 and TRBJ1-1; 8 positions agree with TRBD1. The V segment lost 10 bases and the J segment 4 bases; nucleotides outside the gene matches: 13. This CDR3 contains 15 residues. Germline V gene lookup returns CDR1 KGHDR and CDR2 SFDVKD. For the CDR3, the DNA is TGTGCCACTAATGAGATCAGGGGGCGTACCACTGAAGCTTTCTTT. Translation: CATNEIRGRTTEAFF.

This chain uses TRBV5-5 with TRBJ2-1, with 12 positions matching TRBD2. The germline V gene encodes CDR1 SGHKS and CDR2 YYEKEE (reference sequence). V shed 1 base, J shed 0 bases, and the junction held 5 bases outside the gene matches. The CDR3 loop spans 18 amino acids. In DNA, the CDR3 is TGTGCCAGCAGCTTGAGACTAGCGGGGGATTACTCCTACAATGAGCAGTTCTTC. Translating gives CASSLRLAGDYSYNEQFF.

A single count supports this clone. The chain has TRBV29-1 and TRBJ1-2; no reliable D call. Trimming shortened V by 1 base and J by 5 bases, and 14 bases separated the two germline ends. This CDR3 has 14 residues. The germline gives CDR1 SQVTM, CDR2 ANQGSEA. This CDR3 is CSVEGKVDSYGYTF. For the CDR3, the DNA is TGCAGCGTTGAAGGAAAAGTAGATTCTTATGGCTACACCTTC.

The rearrangement joins TRBV5-1 to TRBJ2-5; 9 bases map to TRBD2. Losses at the gene ends were 0 bases for V and 4 bases for J; bases not matched to a gene: 7. The CDR3 sequence is 16 residues long. Looked up from germline, CDR1 is SGHRS and CDR2 is YFSETQ. DNA for the CDR3: TGCGCCAGCAGCTTGGATCTTAGCGGGGGCGGAGAGACCCAGTACTTC. Amino acids: CASSLDLSGGGETQYF.

The chain employs TRBV6-2 or TRBV6-3 and TRBJ1-3; D not resolved. The germline V gene has CDR1 MNHEY and CDR2 SVGEGT. The V and J ends lost 0 bases and 2 bases respectively, with 8 bases between them. The CDR3 is 15 amino acids. The CDR3 DNA is TGTGCCAGCAGTTACTCATCGGTACCTGGAAACACCATATATTTT. Protein sequence: CASSYSSVPGNTIYF.

The rearrangement uses TRBV7-9 and TRBJ2-1; D perhaps matches TRBD2 (6 bases). V lost 1 base, J lost 4 bases, and 14 bases lay in between. Germline CDR1 reads SEHNR; CDR2 reads FQNEAQ (reference sequence). The CDR3 has 16 residues. CDR3 DNA sequence: TGTGCCAGCAGCTTAGGGGAGGAACCTACTTACAATGAGCAGTTCTTC. Protein: CASSLGEEPTYNEQFF. Filled out from reference TRBV7-9 and TRBJ2-1, the complete variable domain reads DTGVSQNPRHKITKRGQNVTFRCDPISEHNRLYWYRQTLGQGPEFLTYFQNEAQLEKSRLLSDRFSAERPKGSFSTLEIQRTEQGDSAMYLCASSLGEEPTYNEQFFGPGTRLTVL.

The sample holds a few counts of this clone. The chain couples TRBV5-5 to TRBJ1-3, with D uncertain. The CDR3 extends over 14 amino acids. Between the trimmed V and J ends, which lost 6 bases and 2 bases, there was a span of 12 bases. CDR1 is SGHKS, CDR2 YYEKEE, per germline (reference sequence). CDR3 sequence reads: CASTSPQTGNTIYF. CDR3 DNA: TGTGCCAGCACCTCTCCGCAGACTGGAAACACCATATATTTT.

This CDR3 reads CAISWGGSADTQYF. In DNA, the CDR3 is TGTGCCATCAGCTGGGGGGGATCGGCAGATACGCAGTATTTT. The rearrangement uses TRBV10-3 and TRBJ2-3; 7 bases are shared with TRBD2. The CDR3 loop spans 14 amino acids. Germline V lookup: CDR1 ENHRY, CDR2 SYGVKD. V lost 6 bases, J lost 4 bases, and 7 bases stayed unmatched.